This T cell receptor (beta chain) comes out of a study of CD8 T cells in ankylosing spondylitis. Study-wide points: A TCR beta motif of eight highly homologous variants appeared characteristic of ankylosing spondylitis blood. Relatively scarce in peripheral blood, disease-linked clones were CD8+. Significant enrichment of disease-linked clones was reportedly seen in matched ankylosing spondylitis synovial fluid.

On this clonotype itself: Its antigen is still unknown.

Each CDR3 protein is one row after TCRdb ran MiXCR on the 5' RACE reads. The repertoire consists of around 120,000 distinct CDR3 sequences, with around 24% occurring once and the leading ten covering roughly an eighth. This TCR was sampled from a male donor with ankylosing spondylitis. The sample comprised synovial fluid, either unsorted or a sorted T cell fraction (not recorded which).

In DNA form, the CDR3 reads TGCAGTGCTATCGGCCACACCGACTCCCTAGCGGGAGTAAAAGATACGCAGTATTTT. Protein product: CSAIGHTDSLAGVKDTQYF. The chain joins TRBV20-1 to TRBJ2-3, with 10 bases fitting TRBD2. Trimming removed 4 bases from V and 5 bases from J; junction bases left unmatched: 21. Germline values: CDR1 DFQATT, CDR2 SNEGSKA (reference sequence). This CDR3 is built from 19 residues.